The clone carrying this T cell receptor (beta chain) has only a few counts. This specimen belongs to a study of T cells after somatic rescue of genetic block. V was pared by 6 bases and J by 4 bases, with 18 bases between. CDR3 size: 15 residues. Germline values: CDR1 LGHNA, CDR2 YNFKEQ. Using immunoSEQ multiplex PCR, the repertoire was profiled, and TCRdb retains in-frame clones only, with some absent. The sample has 55,000 to 75,000 clones, 92% seen once. The TCR was taken from a man in his forties. The genes are TRBV4-2 and TRBJ1-2, with D maybe TRBD1 (5 bases). Specimen: peripheral blood mononuclear cells (PBMCs). DNA of the CDR3: TGTGCCAGCAGAATCTCGGGGGGACCGAGCTATGGCTACACCTTC. Amino acids: CASRISGGPSYGYTF.